Sequencing of this T cell receptor beta chain was carried out in a study of long-term antiretroviral therapy in people with HIV (dated by TCRdb to between 2021 and 2023). For context, the study as a whole: The earliest samples were collected approximately a decade before the 2015 WHO recommendation for immediate ART, a period when ART was typically delayed until CD4 counts fell. A retrospective serial study tested whether ART initiation and durable HIV suppression were associated with changes in peripheral blood TRB repertoire composition and diversity. A total of approximately 200 cryopreserved PBMC samples came from approximately 30 adults with confirmed HIV infection and were collected serially over a mean of roughly six years (range 1-12). Of the roughly 32 participants with HIV, approximately ten were female. Test extractions of a monoclonal T-cell line alongside 30 or so polyclonal samples showed no cross-contamination during QIAcube processing. Here is what the overall study found, with its caveats: The repertoire was dominated across all time points by expanded TRB clones identified before ART initiation, although this dominance was seen to fluctuate and to decrease in many PLHIV after ART. Limited PBMC availability meant only the TCR beta chain was sequenced, without alpha chain pairing. Inferences about post-ART repertoire changes are limited because no data were available on ART adherence, viral resistance or therapy changes. HIV repertoires had narrower CDR3 length ranges than controls, and the network structure suggested an antigen-experienced repertoire that shifted only slightly toward naive after ART. Samples dated from the mid-2000s to the late 2010s, and the ART regimens used may be less effective than current ones. A significant increase in TRB diversity was found to be associated with ART initiation, although TRB diversity was observed to remain significantly below that of transplant donor controls even after long-term ART. Because pre-ART samples had limited cell numbers, profiling was done on unsorted PBMC rather than on sorted CD4+ and CD8+ T cells.

In regard to this clone: Which antigen it targets is not known. Base-call qualities are not available, and no considerably larger clone is one nucleotide away.

Sequencing of the TRB variable region was done with the immunoSEQ hsTCRB v3.0 assay at survey level resolution. TRB sequencing targeted a depth of about 35,000-50,000 T-cell genomes per sample. TRB libraries were pooled and sequenced on an Illumina MiSeq using a v3 150-cycle kit. The authors' analysis ran thus. Repertoire analysis was run in R within a reproducible Nextflow workflow that covered QC, data transformation and analysis. Custom analyses were implemented in LymphoSeq2, an R package for AIRR-Seq data exploration. A few samples yielding fewer than 5000 total TRB sequences were excluded, leaving roughly 200 analyzed HIV repertoires. Among the approximately 200 retained HIV repertoires, some 60 were collected before ART initiation and over 120 were collected after ART initiation. Each repertoire was downsampled to 5000 TRB nucleotide sequences, and summary statistics were averaged across 100 downsampling iterations. TRB sequences were retained for analysis only if CDR3 regions of at least seven amino acids were present. Diversity was assessed using a clonality score derived from Shannon entropy and using the Gini coefficient. In repertoire networks, the top 5000 CDR3 amino acid sequences were linked whenever an edit distance of one separated two sequences. GLIPH2 predicted antigen specificity groups and MHC restriction for TRB CDR3 amino acid sequences. Known CMV, EBV, HIV or tissue antigen associations were flagged by matching CDR3 amino acid sequences against VDJdb and McPAS-TCR. Pre-ART, post-ART and control groups were compared with Wilcoxon signed-rank tests and Holm-Bonferroni correction. The source is immuneACCESS, and TCRdb retained only in-frame sequences with V and J called. Part of the clones is not carried over; for the studies checked, unresolved V genes explain less than half of this, and the remainder is unexplained. The V and J calls and clone size come from that table; D and trimming were worked out from the DNA. This sample holds tens of thousands of clones; approximately 86% were observed only once. More than 15% of the sample rests with the top ten.

To be included, a participant needed at least one PBMC sample from before ART initiation plus at least two post-ART samples. All participants with HIV were treated in the United States of America. Before DNA extraction, cryopreserved samples of roughly 0.85-10 million PBMC were thawed and washed. At the time of the earliest PBMC sample for each participant with HIV, ages ranged from roughly 20 to 54 years. Per participant, PBMC samples came from 1-4 timepoints prior to ART initiation and 2-8 timepoints following ART initiation, for a median of 7 samples. Serial HIV viral load, CD4+ T-cell count, ART history and demographic data were obtained for every participant. Genomic DNA was extracted from unsorted PBMC with a Qiagen kit on a QIAcube, processed in batches of 12 samples. CDR3 length: 15 amino acids, cysteine to phenylalanine. Only the CDR3 region is kept as DNA, spanning 45 bases read in frame from base 1. Compared with germline, V lacks 4 bases and J lacks 5 bases; bases without a gene match: 12. CDR1 GTSNPN and CDR2 SVGIG are derived from the germline V gene (reference sequence).

Sequencing used unsorted PBMCs, obtained 1.2 years after starting antiretroviral therapy. This clonotype was sampled from a man aged 45-65 years with HIV. In this chain, TRBV30 is recombined with TRBJ2-5, with 8 bases in between that match TRBD1. CDR3 region: CAWTPNRGVEETQYF. The DNA reads as follows: TGTGCCTGGACCCCGAACAGGGGGGTCGAGGAGACCCAGTACTTC.